The rows below give T cell receptor beta chains drawn from one sample of a study of cytomegalovirus exposure and HLA in healthy donors. Profiled with immunoSEQ multiplex PCR; TCRdb holds only in-frame clones, not every one. The sample lists fewer than 120,000 clones, roughly 90% occurring once. The sequenced material came from PBMCs. The receptors stem from a woman aged 18-29 years in good health and CMV-seronegative. CDR3s include the opening cysteine and the closing phenylalanine or tryptophan. The D gene is left open where the match is weak. Some rows have no size entry. The others give once, few or many, or a class for an expanded clone.

abundance: NA
v_gene: TRBV28
d_gene: NA
j_gene: TRBJ1-2
CDR3aa: CASSQTLNGYTF
CDR3nt: TGTGCCAGCAGCCAGACACTTAATGGCTACACCTTC

abundance: NA
v_gene: TRBV10-3
d_gene: NA
j_gene: TRBJ2-2
CDR3aa: CAISEDSRLNTGELFF
CDR3nt: TGTGCCATCAGTGAGGACAGCCGGCTGAACACCGGGGAGCTGTTTTTT

abundance: NA
v_gene: TRBV5-1
d_gene: TRBD1
j_gene: TRBJ1-1
CDR3aa: CASSFRTGQNTEAFF
CDR3nt: TGCGCCAGCAGCTTCCGGACAGGCCAGAACACTGAAGCTTTCTTT

abundance: NA
v_gene: TRBV6-1
d_gene: TRBD2
j_gene: TRBJ2-7
CDR3aa: CASSEAVGKREPTYEQYF
CDR3nt: TGTGCCAGCAGTGAAGCGGTCGGGAAGCGGGAGCCCACCTACGAGCAGTACTTC

abundance: NA
v_gene: TRBV19
d_gene: NA
j_gene: TRBJ1-5
CDR3aa: CASTGGGNQPQHF
CDR3nt: TGTGCCAGTACAGGAGGGGGCAATCAGCCCCAGCATTTT

abundance: NA
v_gene: TRBV27
d_gene: NA
j_gene: TRBJ2-1
CDR3aa: CASSLLGDDEQFF
CDR3nt: TGTGCCAGCAGTCTATTGGGCGACGATGAGCAGTTCTTC

abundance: NA
v_gene: TRBV21-1
d_gene: NA
j_gene: TRBJ2-2
CDR3aa: CASSKAGRGFWGELFF
CDR3nt: TGTGCCAGCAGCAAAGCGGGGCGGGGCTTTTGGGGGGAGCTGTTTTTT

abundance: NA
v_gene: TRBV5-1
d_gene: TRBD2
j_gene: TRBJ2-3
CDR3aa: CASSLGLAGSTDTQYF
CDR3nt: TGCGCCAGCAGCCTGGGACTAGCGGGTAGCACAGATACGCAGTATTTT

abundance: NA
v_gene: TRBV11-2
d_gene: NA
j_gene: TRBJ2-7
CDR3aa: CASSLADLEQYF
CDR3nt: TGTGCCAGCAGCTTGGCAGATCTCGAGCAGTACTTC

abundance: NA
v_gene: TRBV6-5
d_gene: NA
j_gene: TRBJ2-1
CDR3aa: CASSYSLYNEQFF
CDR3nt: TGTGCCAGCAGTTACTCTCTCTACAATGAGCAGTTCTTC

abundance: NA
v_gene: TRBV7-6
d_gene: TRBD1
j_gene: TRBJ1-6
CDR3aa: CASSLKTGGNSPLHF
CDR3nt: TGTGCCAGCAGCCTTAAGACAGGGGGAAATTCACCCCTCCACTTT

abundance: once
v_gene: TRBV28
d_gene: TRBD1
j_gene: TRBJ1-1
CDR3aa: CASSLNGQGSAEAFF
CDR3nt: TGTGCCAGCAGTTTAAATGGACAGGGGTCCGCTGAAGCTTTCTTT

abundance: NA
v_gene: TRBV6-5
d_gene: TRBD2
j_gene: TRBJ2-7
CDR3aa: CASSYSGLAEYEQYF
CDR3nt: TGTGCCAGCAGTTACTCGGGACTAGCGGAATACGAGCAGTACTTC

abundance: NA
v_gene: TRBV5-1
d_gene: NA
j_gene: TRBJ1-2
CDR3aa: CASSWDTYYGYTF
CDR3nt: TGCGCCAGCAGCTGGGACACCTACTATGGCTACACCTTC

abundance: NA
v_gene: TRBV7-8
d_gene: TRBD1
j_gene: TRBJ2-1
CDR3aa: CASSSITGTGKFF
CDR3nt: TGTGCCAGCAGCTCGATCACCGGGACAGGGAAGTTCTTC

abundance: NA
v_gene: TRBV5-1
d_gene: NA
j_gene: TRBJ2-1
CDR3aa: CASSLLAAGNEQFF
CDR3nt: TGCGCCAGCAGCTTGCTCGCGGCTGGGAATGAGCAGTTCTTC

abundance: NA
v_gene: TRBV15
d_gene: NA
j_gene: TRBJ1-4
CDR3aa: CATSISTNEKLFF
CDR3nt: TGTGCCACCAGCATCTCAACTAATGAAAAACTGTTTTTT

abundance: NA
v_gene: TRBV27
d_gene: TRBD2
j_gene: TRBJ2-1
CDR3aa: CASSPTVGGLAGWPYNEQFF
CDR3nt: TGTGCCAGCAGTCCGACAGTGGGGGGACTAGCGGGGTGGCCCTACAATGAGCAGTTCTTC

abundance: once
v_gene: TRBV19
d_gene: NA
j_gene: TRBJ2-1
CDR3aa: CASSIGGQPYNEQFF
CDR3nt: TGTGCCAGTAGTATAGGCGGACAGCCGTACAATGAGCAGTTCTTC

abundance: NA
v_gene: TRBV11-2
d_gene: TRBD2
j_gene: TRBJ2-3
CDR3aa: CASSLLAGPGEDTQYF
CDR3nt: TGTGCCAGCAGTTTACTAGCGGGGCCAGGGGAAGATACGCAGTATTTT

abundance: NA
v_gene: TRBV11-2
d_gene: TRBD2
j_gene: TRBJ2-4
CDR3aa: CASSILAGVTLTAKNIQYF
CDR3nt: TGTGCCAGCAGCATACTAGCGGGAGTTACTCTTACGGCCAAAAACATTCAGTACTTC

abundance: NA
v_gene: TRBV30
d_gene: NA
j_gene: TRBJ1-4
CDR3aa: CAWEGGSGEKLFF
CDR3nt: TGTGCCTGGGAGGGAGGGTCTGGGGAAAAACTGTTTTTT

abundance: NA
v_gene: TRBV5-1
d_gene: NA
j_gene: TRBJ2-5
CDR3aa: CASSLVGGQEGETQYF
CDR3nt: TGCGCCAGCAGCTTGGTCGGGGGGCAAGAGGGAGAGACCCAGTACTTC

abundance: NA
v_gene: TRBV30
d_gene: TRBD1
j_gene: TRBJ2-1
CDR3aa: CAWAEQGWNNEQFF
CDR3nt: TGTGCCTGGGCCGAACAGGGGTGGAACAATGAGCAGTTCTTC

abundance: once
v_gene: TRBV27
d_gene: TRBD1
j_gene: TRBJ2-7
CDR3aa: CASSLSGTGGYEQYF
CDR3nt: TGTGCCAGCAGTTTATCCGGGACAGGGGGCTACGAGCAGTACTTC

abundance: NA
v_gene: TRBV5-6
d_gene: TRBD2
j_gene: TRBJ2-7
CDR3aa: CASSPPTSGDPWEQYF
CDR3nt: TGTGCCAGCAGCCCCCCTACTAGCGGGGACCCTTGGGAGCAGTACTTC

abundance: NA
v_gene: TRBV4-3
d_gene: NA
j_gene: TRBJ2-1
CDR3aa: CASSQRGGPYNEQFF
CDR3nt: TGCGCCAGCAGCCAACGCGGAGGGCCGTACAATGAGCAGTTCTTC

abundance: NA
v_gene: TRBV4-1
d_gene: TRBD2
j_gene: TRBJ2-3
CDR3aa: CASSPYGKAGGNTDTQYF
CDR3nt: TGCGCCAGCAGCCCTTATGGGAAAGCGGGGGGTAACACAGATACGCAGTATTTT

abundance: once
v_gene: TRBV30
d_gene: NA
j_gene: TRBJ1-5
CDR3aa: CAWGRDTHQPQHF
CDR3nt: TGTGCCTGGGGCAGGGACACCCATCAGCCCCAGCATTTT

abundance: once
v_gene: TRBV4-1
d_gene: NA
j_gene: TRBJ1-1
CDR3aa: CASRLRGKNTEAFF
CDR3nt: TGCGCCAGCAGGTTAAGGGGGAAGAACACTGAAGCTTTCTTT

abundance: NA
v_gene: TRBV19
d_gene: TRBD1
j_gene: TRBJ1-5
CDR3aa: CASSGTGGLQPQHF
CDR3nt: TGTGCCAGTAGCGGGACAGGGGGGCTTCAGCCCCAGCATTTT

abundance: NA
v_gene: TRBV15
d_gene: NA
j_gene: TRBJ2-7
CDR3aa: CATSRQLGINEQYF
CDR3nt: TGTGCCACCAGCAGACAACTAGGGATTAACGAGCAGTACTTC

abundance: few
v_gene: TRBV5-1
d_gene: TRBD1
j_gene: TRBJ1-2
CDR3aa: CASSLTFGQGPSYGYTF
CDR3nt: TGCGCCAGCAGCTTGACTTTCGGACAGGGTCCTAGTTATGGCTACACCTTC

abundance: NA
v_gene: TRBV29-1
d_gene: TRBD1
j_gene: TRBJ2-7
CDR3aa: CSVEKTGSVLEQYF
CDR3nt: TGCAGCGTAGAAAAGACAGGGAGCGTCCTCGAGCAGTACTTC

abundance: NA
v_gene: TRBV7-2
d_gene: NA
j_gene: TRBJ1-2
CDR3aa: CASSLIGRSANYGYTF
CDR3nt: TGTGCCAGCAGCTTAATAGGCAGGTCAGCTAACTATGGCTACACCTTC

abundance: NA
v_gene: TRBV15
d_gene: NA
j_gene: TRBJ2-1
CDR3aa: CATSRPTGHHYEQFF
CDR3nt: TGTGCCACCAGCAGACCAACGGGACACCATTATGAGCAGTTCTTC

abundance: NA
v_gene: TRBV4-2
d_gene: TRBD1
j_gene: TRBJ2-3
CDR3aa: CASSKGGQGASSTDTQYF
CDR3nt: TGTGCCAGCAGCAAAGGGGGACAGGGGGCCTCTAGCACAGATACGCAGTATTTT

abundance: NA
v_gene: TRBV9
d_gene: TRBD2
j_gene: TRBJ2-3
CDR3aa: CASSASGSTDTQYF
CDR3nt: TGTGCCAGCAGCGCTAGCGGTAGCACAGATACGCAGTATTTT

abundance: once
v_gene: TRBV9
d_gene: TRBD2
j_gene: TRBJ2-3
CDR3aa: CASSGGLAHTDTQYF
CDR3nt: TGTGCCAGCAGCGGGGGACTAGCTCACACAGATACGCAGTATTTT

abundance: NA
v_gene: TRBV11-2
d_gene: NA
j_gene: TRBJ2-7
CDR3aa: CASSLLSGYEQYF
CDR3nt: TGTGCCAGCAGCTTATTATCAGGCTACGAGCAGTACTTC

abundance: NA
v_gene: TRBV2
d_gene: TRBD1
j_gene: TRBJ1-2
CDR3aa: CASRVGTGANYTF
CDR3nt: TGTGCCAGCAGGGTCGGGACAGGGGCAAACTACACCTTC

abundance: NA
v_gene: TRBV6-4
d_gene: NA
j_gene: TRBJ2-7
CDR3aa: CASSDARDRTLPYSYEQYF
CDR3nt: TGTGCCAGCAGTGATGCCCGGGATCGAACTCTTCCATACTCCTACGAGCAGTACTTC

abundance: NA
v_gene: TRBV9
d_gene: NA
j_gene: TRBJ2-2
CDR3aa: CASSGDSHTMGELFF
CDR3nt: TGTGCCAGCAGCGGGGACTCCCATACCATGGGGGAGCTGTTTTTT

abundance: once
v_gene: TRBV9
d_gene: NA
j_gene: TRBJ2-2
CDR3aa: CASSGAQGPDITGELFF
CDR3nt: TGTGCCAGCAGCGGGGCTCAGGGTCCCGATATCACCGGGGAGCTGTTTTTT

abundance: NA
v_gene: TRBV27
d_gene: NA
j_gene: TRBJ1-4
CDR3aa: CASSSDGTRRNEKLFF
CDR3nt: TGTGCCAGCAGTTCCGACGGGACACGGAGAAATGAAAAACTGTTTTTT

abundance: NA
v_gene: TRBV5-4
d_gene: TRBD1
j_gene: TRBJ1-2
CDR3aa: CASSRPGQGTLYGYTF
CDR3nt: TGTGCCAGCAGCCGGCCGGGACAGGGGACTCTATATGGCTACACCTTC

abundance: NA
v_gene: TRBV7-2
d_gene: TRBD2
j_gene: TRBJ2-7
CDR3aa: CASSLGSVLAGPYEQYF
CDR3nt: TGTGCCAGCAGCTTAGGTTCTGTACTAGCGGGACCCTACGAGCAGTACTTC

abundance: NA
v_gene: TRBV19
d_gene: NA
j_gene: TRBJ1-1
CDR3aa: CACSDSFAVNTEAFF
CDR3nt: TGTGCCTGCTCGGACAGTTTCGCGGTCAACACTGAAGCTTTCTTT

abundance: NA
v_gene: TRBV7-8
d_gene: TRBD1
j_gene: TRBJ1-5
CDR3aa: CASSARDRRHQHF
CDR3nt: TGTGCCAGCAGCGCCCGGGACAGGAGACACCAGCATTTT

abundance: NA
v_gene: TRBV5-1
d_gene: TRBD1
j_gene: TRBJ2-7
CDR3aa: CASSFEPGTGAGEQYF
CDR3nt: TGCGCCAGCAGCTTCGAACCTGGGACAGGGGCGGGCGAGCAGTACTTC